The sequence of this T cell receptor (beta chain) was determined in a study of control samples from healthy donors and cancer patients. Germline CDR1 is LNHDA and CDR2 is SQIVND (reference sequence). V lost 5 bases and J lost 0; bases outside the gene matches: 10. This CDR3 is 17 amino acids long. This clone was picked up a small number of times. Repertoires were generated with immunoSEQ multiplex PCR, while TCRdb's copy carries only in-frame clones and drops some. The sample includes more than 80,000 clones, approximately 93% of them seen just once. Sequencing used blood. The V and J genes are TRBV19 and TRBJ1-5, with 7 bases lining up with TRBD1. The sequence was obtained from a man younger than 35 in good health. The CDR3 DNA sequence: TGTGCCAGTAGTTCTCCGGACAGGTTCTATAGCAATCAGCCCCAGCATTTT. It translates to CASSSPDRFYSNQPQHF.